Listed here are 13 T cell receptor beta chains from one sample, sequenced in a study of cytomegalovirus exposure and HLA in healthy donors. PCR involved 60 Vbeta and 13 Jbeta primers. Using immunoSEQ multiplex PCR, the repertoire was profiled, and TCRdb retains in-frame clones only, with some absent. The repertoire has roughly 130,000 clones, more than 70% of them found once; the top ten carry just over 1%. The sequenced sample consisted of PBMCs. All receptors derive from a human donor in good health.

This clone was observed a few times. The V gene is TRBV19, the J gene TRBJ1-1; 12 nucleotides agree with TRBD1. J gave up 8 bases and V 5 bases, and 6 bases lay outside the gene matches. Germline lookup yields CDR1 LNHDA and CDR2 SQIVND (reference sequence). This CDR3 has 14 amino acids. The CDR3 loop reads CASSFRDRGLEAFF. Here the CDR3 DNA reads TGTGCCAGTAGTTTCCGGGACAGGGGGCTCGAAGCTTTCTTT.

This chain uses TRBV29-1 with TRBJ2-6; no firm D call. There are 15 residues in the CDR3. The germline V gene encodes CDR1 SQVTM and CDR2 ANQGSEA. Trimming shortened V by 3 bases and J by 1 base, and 10 bases separated the two germline ends. CDR3 in DNA: TGCAGCGTTGATGAAGACGGGTCTGGGGCCAACGTCCTGACTTTC. As protein: CSVDEDGSGANVLTF.

The chain carries TRBV5-5 and TRBJ2-7; the D is unclear. Germline loops: CDR1 SGHKS, CDR2 YYEKEE (reference sequence). There are 13 residues in the CDR3. Trimming removed 2 bases at V and 3 bases at J, with 9 bases between. The CDR3 coding sequence is TGTGCCAGCAGCTTTCAGGCGCTCTACGAGCAGTACTTC. Amino acid sequence: CASSFQALYEQYF.

This chain links TRBV7-8 with TRBJ2-2; D not certain. This CDR3 is 16 amino acids long. CDR1 is SGHVS and CDR2 is FQNEAQ in the germline V gene. V was pared by 4 bases and J by 2 bases, with 14 bases between. The CDR3 nucleotides are TGTGCCAGCAGCTCCAACTTCAGGATTAACACCGGGGAGCTGTTTTTT. This sequence encodes CASSSNFRINTGELFF.

The chain combines TRBV12-5 with TRBJ2-7; TRBD2 matches at 7 bases. CDR1 LGHNT and CDR2 FRNRAP come from the germline V gene. V was clipped by 0 bases and J by 7 bases; unmatched bases: 6. This CDR3 has 14 residues. The CDR3 reads CASGLVYAGGEQYF. The CDR3 DNA follows: TGTGCTAGTGGTTTGGTATATGCCGGGGGGGAGCAGTACTTC.

V usage is TRBV5-6 and J usage is TRBJ2-7; 7 bases line up with TRBD1. The CDR3 has 14 residues. Per germline, CDR1 SGHDT and CDR2 YYEEEE. Trimming took 2 bases from V and 3 from J; bases not matched to a gene: 5. The CDR3: CASSFGTASYEQYF. For the CDR3, the DNA is TGTGCCAGCAGCTTCGGGACAGCCAGCTACGAGCAGTACTTC.

The rearrangement uses TRBV6-5 and TRBJ2-7, with 8 bases aligning to TRBD2. The V gene end was trimmed by 0 bases and the J gene end by 4 bases; junction bases not matched to a gene: 2. Germline V gene sequence: CDR1 MNHEY, CDR2 SVGAGI. The CDR3 runs to 14 residues. CDR3 in DNA: TGTGCCAGCAGTTACTCCAGCGGGGGTTACGAGCAGTACTTC. Its translation is CASSYSSGGYEQYF.

The rearrangement uses TRBV7-2 and TRBJ2-2; the D is unclear. This CDR3 region has 13 residues. CDR1 and CDR2 (germline): SGHTA, FQGNSA. The V end was cut by 6 bases, the J end by 5 bases, with 10 bases between. The CDR3 region has the DNA TGTGCCAGCAGGTCCCAACAAACCGGGGAGCTGTTTTTT. As protein: CASRSQQTGELFF.

The chain couples TRBV11-2 to TRBJ1-2; 7 positions agree with TRBD1. V gave up 2 bases and J gave up 3 bases; unmatched junction bases: 9. This CDR3 region has 16 residues. The germline V gene has CDR1 SGHAT and CDR2 FQNNGV. The CDR3 region is CASSLSGGDSYYGYTF. The DNA for the CDR3 is TGTGCCAGCAGCTTATCCGGCGGGGACAGCTACTATGGCTACACCTTC. The full variable domain, with the rest looked up from reference TRBV11-2 and TRBJ1-2, is EAGVAQSPRYKIIEKRQSVAFWCNPISGHATLYWYQQILGQGPKLLIQFQNNGVVDDSQLPKDRFSAERLKGVDSTLKIQPAKLEDSAVYLCASSLSGGDSYYGYTFGSGTRLTVV.

The chain has TRBV4-1 and TRBJ2-7; 10 positions match TRBD2. This CDR3 comprises 18 residues. Germline CDR1 reads MGHRA; CDR2 reads YSYEKL. The V gene end was trimmed by 1 base and the J gene end by 4 bases; junction bases not matched to a gene: 13. Here the CDR3 DNA reads TGCGCCAGCAGCCAAGGTCTAAGCGGGGGGGCCAACATATACGAGCAGTACTTC. It is translated as CASSQGLSGGANIYEQYF.

The rearrangement links TRBV7-9 to TRBJ1-5, with 9 bases that match TRBD1. The V gene end was trimmed by 1 base and the J gene end by 8 bases; junction bases not matched to a gene: 12. The CDR3 is 17 residues long. CDR1 is SEHNR and CDR2 is FQNEAQ in the germline V gene (reference sequence). CDR3 amino acids: CASSLVLGTGKVEPQHF. CDR3 sequence (DNA): TGTGCCAGCAGCTTAGTCCTAGGGACAGGGAAGGTTGAGCCCCAGCATTTT. Full variable domain (outside the CDR3, taken from reference TRBV7-9 and TRBJ1-5): DTGVSQNPRHKITKRGQNVTFRCDPISEHNRLYWYRQTLGQGPEFLTYFQNEAQLEKSRLLSDRFSAERPKGSFSTLEIQRTEQGDSAMYLCASSLVLGTGKVEPQHFGDGTRLSIL.

The chain is built from TRBV19 and TRBJ2-5; 8 nucleotides line up with TRBD2. V shed 4 bases and J 5 bases; nucleotides not matched to a gene: 15. The germline V gene encodes CDR1 LNHDA and CDR2 SQIVND (reference sequence). The CDR3 totals 17 residues. In DNA, the CDR3 is TGTGCCAGTAGTACGGCCGGGACTAGTAGGACTGGGGAGACCCAGTACTTC. It yields the protein CASSTAGTSRTGETQYF.

The chain carries TRBV7-7 and TRBJ2-2, with D possibly TRBD2 on 6 matching bases. Germline loops: CDR1 SSHAT, CDR2 FNYEAQ (reference sequence). The CDR3 contains 15 residues. V was shortened by 1 base and J by 4 bases, with 10 bases between the two germline ends. CDR3 sequence reads: CASSLDLRGTGELFF. DNA of the CDR3: TGTGCCAGCAGCTTAGATTTGCGGGGCACCGGGGAGCTGTTTTTT.